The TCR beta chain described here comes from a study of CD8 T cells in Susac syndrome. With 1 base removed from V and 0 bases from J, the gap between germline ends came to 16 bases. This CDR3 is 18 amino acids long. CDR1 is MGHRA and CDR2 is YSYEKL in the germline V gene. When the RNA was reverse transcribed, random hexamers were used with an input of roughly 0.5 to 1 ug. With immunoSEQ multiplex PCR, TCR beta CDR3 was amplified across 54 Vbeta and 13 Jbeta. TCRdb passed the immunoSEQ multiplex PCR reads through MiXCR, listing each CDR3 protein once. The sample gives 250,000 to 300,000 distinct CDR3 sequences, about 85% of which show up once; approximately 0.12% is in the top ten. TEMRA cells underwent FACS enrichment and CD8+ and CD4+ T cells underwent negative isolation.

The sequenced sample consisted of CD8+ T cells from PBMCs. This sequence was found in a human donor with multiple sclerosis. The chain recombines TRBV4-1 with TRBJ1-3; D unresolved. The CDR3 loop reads CASSQGMSLHVSGNTIYF. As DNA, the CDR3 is TGCGCCAGCAGCCAAGGGATGTCACTCCACGTCTCTGGAAACACCATATATTTT.